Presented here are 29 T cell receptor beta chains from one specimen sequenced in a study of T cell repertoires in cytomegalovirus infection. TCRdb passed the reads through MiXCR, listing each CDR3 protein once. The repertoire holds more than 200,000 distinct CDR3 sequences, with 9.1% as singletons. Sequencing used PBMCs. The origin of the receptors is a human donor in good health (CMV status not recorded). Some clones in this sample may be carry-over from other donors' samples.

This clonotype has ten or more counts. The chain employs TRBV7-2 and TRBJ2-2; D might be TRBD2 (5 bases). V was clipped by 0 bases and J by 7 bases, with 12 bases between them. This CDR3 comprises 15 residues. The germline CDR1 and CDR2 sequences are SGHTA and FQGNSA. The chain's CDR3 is CASSLAISANGELFF. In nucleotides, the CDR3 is TGTGCCAGCAGCTTAGCTATTAGCGCGAACGGGGAGCTGTTTTTT.

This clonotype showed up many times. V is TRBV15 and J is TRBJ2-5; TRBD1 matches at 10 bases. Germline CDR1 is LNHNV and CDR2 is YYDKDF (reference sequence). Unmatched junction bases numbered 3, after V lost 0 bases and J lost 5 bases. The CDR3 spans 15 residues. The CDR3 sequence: CATSRDRQGAETQYF. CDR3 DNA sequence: TGTGCCACCAGCAGAGATCGACAGGGGGCTGAGACCCAGTACTTC.

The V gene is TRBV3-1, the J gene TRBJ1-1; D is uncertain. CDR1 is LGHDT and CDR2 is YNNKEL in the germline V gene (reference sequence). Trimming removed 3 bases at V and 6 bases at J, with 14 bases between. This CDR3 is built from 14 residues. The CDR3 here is CASSHPGAQAEAFF. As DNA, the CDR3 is TGTGCCAGCAGCCACCCGGGAGCCCAGGCTGAAGCTTTCTTT.

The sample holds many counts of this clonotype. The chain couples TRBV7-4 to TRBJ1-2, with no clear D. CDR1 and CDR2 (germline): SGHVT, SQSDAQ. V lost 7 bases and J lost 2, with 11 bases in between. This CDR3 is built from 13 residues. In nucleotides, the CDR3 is TGTGCCAGCACCGCGATACAGAACTATGGCTACACCTTC. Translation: CASTAIQNYGYTF.

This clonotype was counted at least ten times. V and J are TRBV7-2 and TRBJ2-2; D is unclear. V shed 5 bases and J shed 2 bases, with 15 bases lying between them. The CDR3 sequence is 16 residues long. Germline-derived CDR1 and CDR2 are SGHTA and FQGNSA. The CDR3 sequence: CASSQRAGVNTGELFF. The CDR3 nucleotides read TGTGCCAGCAGCCAAAGGGCAGGAGTTAACACCGGGGAGCTGTTTTTT.

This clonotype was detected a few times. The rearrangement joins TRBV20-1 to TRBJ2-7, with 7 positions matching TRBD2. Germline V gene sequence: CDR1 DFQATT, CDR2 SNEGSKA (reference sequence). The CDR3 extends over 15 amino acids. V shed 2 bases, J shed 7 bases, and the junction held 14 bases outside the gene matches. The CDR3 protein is CSARPPSAGRWEQYF. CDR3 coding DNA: TGCAGTGCTAGACCTCCGAGTGCCGGGAGGTGGGAGCAGTACTTC.

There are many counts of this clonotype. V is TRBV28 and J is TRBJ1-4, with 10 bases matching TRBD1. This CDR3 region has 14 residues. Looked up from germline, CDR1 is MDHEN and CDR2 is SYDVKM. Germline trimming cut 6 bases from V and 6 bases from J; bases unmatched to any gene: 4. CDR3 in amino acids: CASRRTGGDEKLFF. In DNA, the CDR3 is TGTGCCAGCAGGCGGACAGGGGGGGATGAAAAACTGTTTTTT. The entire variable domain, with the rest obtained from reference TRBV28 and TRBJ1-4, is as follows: DVKVTQSSRYLVKRTGEKVFLECVQDMDHENMFWYRQDPGLGLRLIYFSYDVKMKEKGDIPEGYSVSREKKERFSLILESASTNQTSMYLCASRRTGGDEKLFFGSGTQLSVL.

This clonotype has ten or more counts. The CDR3 region is CASSQPGTRGDTQYF. CDR3 bases: TGTGCCAGCAGCCAGCCCGGGACTAGGGGAGATACGCAGTATTTT. The chain is built from TRBV11-2 and TRBJ2-3, with 8 bases aligning to TRBD2. The germline CDR1 and CDR2 sequences are SGHAT and FQNNGV. The CDR3 is made up of 15 amino acids. Losses at the gene ends were 5 bases for V and 5 bases for J; bases not matched to a gene: 9.

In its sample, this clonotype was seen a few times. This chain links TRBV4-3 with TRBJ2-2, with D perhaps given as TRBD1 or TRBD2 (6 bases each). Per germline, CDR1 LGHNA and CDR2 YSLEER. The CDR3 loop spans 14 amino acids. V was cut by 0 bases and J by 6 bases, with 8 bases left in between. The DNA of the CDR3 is TGCGCCAGCAGCCAAGAGAGGGGGGCCGGGGAGCTGTTTTTT. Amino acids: CASSQERGAGELFF.

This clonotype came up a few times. The CDR3 spells CSASGTTGGAGYGYTF. For the CDR3, the DNA is TGCAGTGCTAGTGGTACGACAGGGGGCGCAGGCTATGGCTACACCTTC. The chain carries TRBV20-1 and TRBJ1-2, with TRBD1 matching 10 bases. The germline V gene has CDR1 DFQATT and CDR2 SNEGSKA (reference sequence). With V trimmed by 3 bases and J by 4 bases, 11 bases remained unmatched. The CDR3 loop spans 16 amino acids.

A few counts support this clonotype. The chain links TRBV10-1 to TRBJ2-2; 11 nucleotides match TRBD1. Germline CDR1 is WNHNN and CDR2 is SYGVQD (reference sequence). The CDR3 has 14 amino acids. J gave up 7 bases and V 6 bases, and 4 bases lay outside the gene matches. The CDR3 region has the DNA TGCGCCAGCAGCGGACAGGGGGCTGGCGGGGAGCTGTTTTTT. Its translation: CASSGQGAGGELFF.

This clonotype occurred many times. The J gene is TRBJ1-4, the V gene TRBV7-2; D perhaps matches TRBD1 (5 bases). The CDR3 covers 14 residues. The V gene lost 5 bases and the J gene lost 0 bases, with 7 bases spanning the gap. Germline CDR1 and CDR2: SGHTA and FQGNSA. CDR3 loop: CASSRQSTNEKLFF. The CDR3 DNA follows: TGTGCCAGCAGCCGACAGTCAACTAATGAAAAACTGTTTTTT.

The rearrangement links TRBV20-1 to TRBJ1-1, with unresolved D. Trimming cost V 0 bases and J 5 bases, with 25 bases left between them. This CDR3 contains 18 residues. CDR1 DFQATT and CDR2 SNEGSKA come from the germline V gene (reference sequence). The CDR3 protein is CSARDYMVGRLRSTEAFF. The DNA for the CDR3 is TGCAGTGCTAGAGATTATATGGTGGGAAGACTTCGGAGTACTGAAGCTTTCTTT.

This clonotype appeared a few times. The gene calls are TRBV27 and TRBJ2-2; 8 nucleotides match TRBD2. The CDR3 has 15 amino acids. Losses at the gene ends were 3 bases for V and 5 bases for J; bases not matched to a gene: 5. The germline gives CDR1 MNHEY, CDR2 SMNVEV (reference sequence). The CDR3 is CASSFSGRETGELFF. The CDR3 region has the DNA TGTGCCAGCAGTTTCAGCGGGAGAGAAACCGGGGAGCTGTTTTTT.

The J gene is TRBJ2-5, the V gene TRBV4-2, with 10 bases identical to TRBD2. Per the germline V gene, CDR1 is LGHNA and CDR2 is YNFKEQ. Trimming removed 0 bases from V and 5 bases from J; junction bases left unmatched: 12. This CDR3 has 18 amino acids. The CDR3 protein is CASSQDLRSGGALETQYF. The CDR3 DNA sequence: TGTGCCAGCAGCCAAGATTTAAGAAGCGGGGGGGCTCTGGAGACCCAGTACTTC.

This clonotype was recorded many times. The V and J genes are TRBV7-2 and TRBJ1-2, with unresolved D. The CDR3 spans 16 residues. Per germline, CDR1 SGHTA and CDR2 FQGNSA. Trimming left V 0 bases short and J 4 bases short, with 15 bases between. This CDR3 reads CASSLAEAREGYGYTF. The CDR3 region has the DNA TGTGCCAGCAGCTTAGCGGAGGCGAGGGAGGGCTATGGCTACACCTTC.

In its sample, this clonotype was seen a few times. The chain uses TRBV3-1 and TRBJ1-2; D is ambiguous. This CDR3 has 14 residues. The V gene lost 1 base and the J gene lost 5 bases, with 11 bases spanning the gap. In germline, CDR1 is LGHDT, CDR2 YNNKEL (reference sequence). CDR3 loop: CASSQGGYGYGYTF. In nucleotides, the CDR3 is TGTGCCAGCAGCCAAGGAGGGTATGGGTATGGCTACACCTTC.

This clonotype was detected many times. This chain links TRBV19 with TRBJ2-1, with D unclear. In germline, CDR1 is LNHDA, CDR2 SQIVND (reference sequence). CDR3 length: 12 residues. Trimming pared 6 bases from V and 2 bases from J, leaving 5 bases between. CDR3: CASRGTYNEQFF. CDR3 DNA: TGTGCCAGTAGGGGCACCTACAATGAGCAGTTCTTC.

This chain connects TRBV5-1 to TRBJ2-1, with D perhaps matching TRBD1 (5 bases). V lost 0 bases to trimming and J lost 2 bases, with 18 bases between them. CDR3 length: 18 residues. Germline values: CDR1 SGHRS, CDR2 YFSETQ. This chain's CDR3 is CASSLEARQGWAYNEQFF. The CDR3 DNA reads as TGCGCCAGCAGCTTGGAGGCCCGGCAGGGTTGGGCCTACAATGAGCAGTTCTTC.

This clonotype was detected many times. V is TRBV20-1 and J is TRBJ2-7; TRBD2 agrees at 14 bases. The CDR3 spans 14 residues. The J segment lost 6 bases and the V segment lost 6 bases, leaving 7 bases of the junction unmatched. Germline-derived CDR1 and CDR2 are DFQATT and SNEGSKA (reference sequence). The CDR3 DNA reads TGCAGTGCGGAGACTAGCGGGAGGGCCTTCGAGCAGTACTTC. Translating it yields CSAETSGRAFEQYF.

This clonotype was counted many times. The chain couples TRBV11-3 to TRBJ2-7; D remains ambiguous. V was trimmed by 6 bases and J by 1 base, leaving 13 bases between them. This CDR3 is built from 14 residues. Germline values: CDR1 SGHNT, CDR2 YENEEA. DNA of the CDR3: TGTGCCAGCAGTTATGGACGGGCATCCTACGAGCAGTACTTC. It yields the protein CASSYGRASYEQYF.

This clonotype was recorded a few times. The CDR3 bases are TGTGCCAGCAATAGACAACCGGGACCTCTGGCTTCACCCCTCCACTTT. It codes for CASNRQPGPLASPLHF. The V and J genes are TRBV6-2 or TRBV6-3 and TRBJ1-6; a weak D match, TRBD1 (5 bases). The CDR3 length is 16 residues. The germline CDR1 and CDR2 sequences are MNHEY and SVGEGT. Trimming pared 7 bases from V and 9 bases from J, leaving 22 bases between.

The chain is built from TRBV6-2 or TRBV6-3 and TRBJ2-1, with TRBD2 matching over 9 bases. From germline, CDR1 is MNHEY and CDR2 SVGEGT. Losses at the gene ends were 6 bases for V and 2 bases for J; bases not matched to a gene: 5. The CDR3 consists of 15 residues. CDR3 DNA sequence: TGTGCCAGCAGAACAATAGCGGGAGCCTACAATGAGCAGTTCTTC. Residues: CASRTIAGAYNEQFF.

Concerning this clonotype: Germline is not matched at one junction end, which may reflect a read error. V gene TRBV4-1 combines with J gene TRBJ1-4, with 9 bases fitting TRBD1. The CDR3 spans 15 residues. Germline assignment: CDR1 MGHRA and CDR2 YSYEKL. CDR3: CANSQDGTGNEKLFF. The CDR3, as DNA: TGCGCCAACAGCCAAGATGGGACAGGGAATGAAAAACTGTTTTTT.

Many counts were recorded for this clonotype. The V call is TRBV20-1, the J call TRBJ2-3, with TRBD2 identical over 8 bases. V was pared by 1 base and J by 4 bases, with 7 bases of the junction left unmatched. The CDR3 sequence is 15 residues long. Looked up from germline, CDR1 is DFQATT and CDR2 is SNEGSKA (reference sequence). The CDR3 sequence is CSARVSGVWPDTQYF. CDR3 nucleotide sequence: TGCAGTGCTAGAGTTAGCGGGGTATGGCCAGATACGCAGTATTTT.

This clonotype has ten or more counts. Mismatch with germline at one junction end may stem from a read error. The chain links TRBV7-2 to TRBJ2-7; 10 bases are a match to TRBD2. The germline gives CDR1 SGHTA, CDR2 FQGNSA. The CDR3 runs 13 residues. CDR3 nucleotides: TGTGCCAGCAGCTTAGAGCTAGCGGGGGCTAGGGACTTC. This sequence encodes CASSLELAGARDF.

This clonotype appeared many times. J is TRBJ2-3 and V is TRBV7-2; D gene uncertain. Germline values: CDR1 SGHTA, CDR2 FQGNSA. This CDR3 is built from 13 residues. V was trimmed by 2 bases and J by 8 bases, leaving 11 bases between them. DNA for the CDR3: TGTGCCAGCAGCTTATCGGCTGGTGGTACGCAGTATTTT. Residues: CASSLSAGGTQYF.

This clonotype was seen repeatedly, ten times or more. DNA for the CDR3: TGTGCCAGCAGCTCGCTAGCGGGGGGGATCCACGAGCAGTACTTC. Encoded protein: CASSSLAGGIHEQYF. The V and J genes are TRBV7-2 and TRBJ2-7, with TRBD2 matching 12 bases. This CDR3 spans 15 amino acids. The germline CDR1 and CDR2 sequences are SGHTA and FQGNSA. V gave up 4 bases and J gave up 5 bases; unmatched junction bases: 6.

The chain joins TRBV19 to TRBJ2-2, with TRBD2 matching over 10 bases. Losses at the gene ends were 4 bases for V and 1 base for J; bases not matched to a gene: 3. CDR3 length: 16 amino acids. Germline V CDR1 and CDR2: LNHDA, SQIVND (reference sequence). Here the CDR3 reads CASSTSSGRNTGELFF. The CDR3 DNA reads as TGTGCCAGTAGTACGTCTAGCGGGAGGAACACCGGGGAGCTGTTTTTT.